The 4 T cell receptor beta chains below all came from one sample that was sequenced in a study of PD-1 blockade in mismatch repair-deficient tumors. These receptors are not linked to any known antigen. Using immunoSEQ multiplex PCR, the repertoire was profiled, and TCRdb retains in-frame clones only, with some absent. Among over 14,000 clones listed, 80% to 85% were seen once. Regarding time point: approximately ten-day in vitro stimulation with candidate neoantigen peptide 4. This material consisted of cells cultured in vitro, taken from a patient treated with pembrolizumab. These receptors all stem from an adult with mismatch repair-deficient cancer.

This clone was observed a single time. CDR3 sequence (DNA): TGTGCCAGCAGCCCACCCTTAGGGGAAGAGACCCAGTACTTC. Residues: CASSPPLGEETQYF. The chain uses TRBV7-8 and TRBJ2-5; TRBD1 might be the D (5 bases). Germline loops: CDR1 SGHVS, CDR2 FQNEAQ. V was trimmed by 5 bases and J by 3 bases, leaving 13 bases between them. The CDR3 spans 14 residues.

V is TRBV28 and J is TRBJ1-1; D remains unclear. The CDR3 contains 14 residues. With 5 bases removed from V and 5 bases from J, the gap between germline ends came to 15 bases. Germline lookup yields CDR1 MDHEN and CDR2 SYDVKM. Here the CDR3 DNA reads TGTGCCAGCAGTCTAACAGATCTAGGGACTGAAGCTTTCTTT. Translating it yields CASSLTDLGTEAFF.

This clone appeared a few times. The rearrangement joins TRBV2 to TRBJ1-4; tentatively, D is TRBD1 (5 bases). Deletions cut 8 bases from V and 3 bases from J, with 16 bases between. CDR3 length equals 15 residues. Germline V gives CDR1 SNHLY, CDR2 FYNNEI. The CDR3 nucleotides are TGTGCCAGCTCCCCCGTAGGGGCTGCTAATGAAAAACTGTTTTTT. Its translation is CASSPVGAANEKLFF.

J is TRBJ1-1 and V is TRBV11-3; no clear D. CDR3 length: 13 amino acids. V gave up 5 bases and J gave up 10 bases, with 17 bases separating them. CDR1 and CDR2 from the germline V gene are SGHNT and YENEEA. The CDR3 nucleotides are TGTGCCAGCAGCCCAGCCTGGGGTCTGGTAGCTTTCTTT. Translating it yields CASSPAWGLVAFF.